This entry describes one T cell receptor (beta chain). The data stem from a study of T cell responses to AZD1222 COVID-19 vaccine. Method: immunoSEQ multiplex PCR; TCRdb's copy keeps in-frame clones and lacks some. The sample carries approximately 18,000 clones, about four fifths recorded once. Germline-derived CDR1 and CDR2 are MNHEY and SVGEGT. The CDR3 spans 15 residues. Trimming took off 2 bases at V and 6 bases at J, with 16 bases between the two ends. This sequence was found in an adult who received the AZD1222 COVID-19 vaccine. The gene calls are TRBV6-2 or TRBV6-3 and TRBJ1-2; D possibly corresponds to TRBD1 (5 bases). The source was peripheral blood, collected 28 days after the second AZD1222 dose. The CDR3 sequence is CASSYRRDPPDGYTF. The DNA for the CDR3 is TGTGCCAGCAGTTACAGGAGGGACCCCCCAGATGGCTACACCTTC.